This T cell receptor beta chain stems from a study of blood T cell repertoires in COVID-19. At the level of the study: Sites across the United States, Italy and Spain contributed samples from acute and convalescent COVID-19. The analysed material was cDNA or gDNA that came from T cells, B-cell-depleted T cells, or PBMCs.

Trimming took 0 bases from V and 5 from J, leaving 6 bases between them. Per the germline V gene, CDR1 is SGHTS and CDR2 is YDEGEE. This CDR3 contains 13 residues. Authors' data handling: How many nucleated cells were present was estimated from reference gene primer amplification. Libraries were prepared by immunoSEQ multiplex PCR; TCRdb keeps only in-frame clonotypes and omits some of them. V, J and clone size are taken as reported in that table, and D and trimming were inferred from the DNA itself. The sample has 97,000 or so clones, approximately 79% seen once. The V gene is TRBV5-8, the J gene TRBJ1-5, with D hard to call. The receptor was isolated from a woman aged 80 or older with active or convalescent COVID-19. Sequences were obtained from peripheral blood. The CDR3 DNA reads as TGTGCCAGCAGCTTGGAGAGGGATCAGCCCCAGCATTTT. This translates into CASSLERDQPQHF.